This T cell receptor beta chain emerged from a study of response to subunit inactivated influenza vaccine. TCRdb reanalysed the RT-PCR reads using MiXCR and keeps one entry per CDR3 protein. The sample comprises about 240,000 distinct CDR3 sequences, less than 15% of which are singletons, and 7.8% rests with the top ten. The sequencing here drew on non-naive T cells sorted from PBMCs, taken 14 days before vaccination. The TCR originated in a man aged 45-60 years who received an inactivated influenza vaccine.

CDR3 in DNA: TGCGCCAGCAGCCCCGGGACTAGCGGGAGTCTTTCGGGTGTCTACGAGCAGTACTTC. Residues: CASSPGTSGSLSGVYEQYF. V and J are TRBV5-1 and TRBJ2-7, with 14 bases that match TRBD2. The germline gives CDR1 SGHRS, CDR2 YFSETQ. This CDR3 region has 19 residues. The ends lost 4 bases at V and 3 bases at J; junction bases unmatched: 15. Complete variable domain (other parts from reference TRBV5-1 and TRBJ2-7): KAGVTQTPRYLIKTRGQQVTLSCSPISGHRSVSWYQQTPGQGLQFLFEYFSETQRNKGNFPGRFSGRQFSNSRSEMNVSTLELGDSALYLCASSPGTSGSLSGVYEQYFGPGTRLTVT.